Presented here are 28 T cell receptor beta chains from one specimen sequenced in a study of T cell responses to AZD1222 COVID-19 vaccine. Method: immunoSEQ multiplex PCR; TCRdb's copy keeps in-frame clones and lacks some. Counted here are about 140,000 clones, more than 85% occurring once; the ten biggest clones make up about 3.2%. The sequencing here drew on peripheral blood, taken on day 0 of AZD1222 vaccination. Every receptor here comes from an adult in good health.

This clone appeared a few times. The genes are TRBV6-6 and TRBJ1-2; 9 bases agree with TRBD1. The CDR3 is 15 residues long. The V segment lost 4 bases and the J segment 1 base; nucleotides outside the gene matches: 4. Germline CDR1 reads MNHNY; CDR2 reads SVGAGI (reference sequence). CDR3 amino acids: CASSSRTGDNYGYTF. The CDR3 DNA reads TGTGCCAGCAGTTCTAGGACAGGGGATAACTATGGCTACACCTTC.

This sequence joins TRBV5-1 and TRBJ2-7; possibly TRBD1 for D (5 bases). Trimming stripped 2 bases from V and 5 bases from J, with 11 bases between. Germline loops: CDR1 SGHRS, CDR2 YFSETQ. CDR3 length: 13 amino acids. The CDR3 DNA is TGCGCCAGCAGCTTAATAGGGGCAAACGAGCAGTACTTC. It translates to CASSLIGANEQYF.

This clone has just one count. The CDR3 loop is CASSSGAQIQETQYF. As DNA, the CDR3 is TGTGCCAGCAGCTCCGGCGCCCAGATCCAAGAGACCCAGTACTTC. The rearrangement joins TRBV7-3 to TRBJ2-5; no firm D call. CDR3 length: 15 residues. Trimming stripped 4 bases from V and 1 base from J, with 13 bases between. Germline V gene sequence: CDR1 SGHTA, CDR2 FQGTGA.

The J gene is TRBJ1-2, the V gene TRBV20-1; tentatively, D is TRBD1 (5 bases). The V and J ends lost 3 bases and 8 bases respectively, with 19 bases between them. The germline V gene has CDR1 DFQATT and CDR2 SNEGSKA (reference sequence). The CDR3 runs 14 residues. CDR3 nucleotides: TGCAGTGCTAGTAAACAGGAACTAGGTGAAGGCTACACCTTC. It translates to CSASKQELGEGYTF.

The gene calls are TRBV7-3 and TRBJ2-7, with D perhaps matching TRBD1 or TRBD2 (5 bases each). CDR3 length equals 18 residues. The V end was cut by 2 bases, the J end by 0 bases, with 20 bases between. Germline V CDR1 and CDR2: SGHTA, FQGTGA. DNA of the CDR3: TGTGCCAGCAGCTTATGGGGAAAGGACGGGACCTTCTCCTACGAGCAGTACTTC. Translated: CASSLWGKDGTFSYEQYF. Full variable domain (outside the CDR3, taken from reference TRBV7-3 and TRBJ2-7): GAGVSQTPSNKVTEKGKYVELRCDPISGHTALYWYRQSLGQGPEFLIYFQGTGAADDSGLPNDRFFAVRPEGSVSTLKIQRTERGDSAVYLCASSLWGKDGTFSYEQYFGPGTRLTVT.

This clone was seen just once. This rearrangement joins TRBV9 to TRBJ1-6; D remains ambiguous. The CDR3 contains 15 residues. The germline V and J ends were trimmed by 3 bases and 0 bases, with 7 bases remaining between them. Germline V gene data show CDR1 as SGDLS and CDR2 as YYNGEE. The CDR3 DNA sequence: TGTGCCAGCAGCGAGGGTTTCTCCTATAATTCACCCCTCCACTTT. It yields the protein CASSEGFSYNSPLHF.

The chain carries TRBV9 and TRBJ2-7; the D is unclear. Trimming pared 0 bases from V and 7 bases from J, leaving 8 bases between. The CDR3 extends over 12 amino acids. From germline, CDR1 is SGDLS and CDR2 YYNGEE. The DNA of the CDR3 is TGTGCCAGCAGCGTAGGGTCGAGGGAGCAGTACTTC. Translating it yields CASSVGSREQYF.

The CDR3 loop is CASSSRIASGRPGRNSYNEQFF. DNA of the CDR3: TGTGCCAGCTCATCGAGGATAGCTAGCGGGAGGCCCGGTCGTAATTCCTACAATGAGCAGTTCTTC. The rearrangement links TRBV18 to TRBJ2-1, with TRBD2 matching over 11 bases. V dropped 5 bases and J dropped 1; count of bases not matched to a gene: 22. CDR3 length: 22 residues. The germline V gene encodes CDR1 KGHSH and CDR2 LQKENI.

This clone was detected once. The chain is built from TRBV3-1 (or the pseudogene TRBV3-2) and TRBJ1-6; no clear D. CDR3 length equals 12 residues. The germline CDR1 and CDR2 sequences are LGHDT and YNNKEL (reference sequence). Deletions cut 8 bases from V and 5 bases from J, with 7 bases between. The CDR3 region is CASSKHNSPLHF. The CDR3, as DNA: TGTGCCAGCTCAAAGCATAATTCACCCCTCCACTTT.

The V and J genes are TRBV27 and TRBJ2-1; tentatively, D is TRBD2 (5 bases). This CDR3 comprises 15 residues. Trimming removed 6 bases at V and 0 bases at J, with 12 bases between. Germline lookup yields CDR1 MNHEY and CDR2 SMNVEV (reference sequence). The CDR3 loop is CASSGVRGSYNEQFF. The CDR3, as DNA: TGTGCCAGCAGCGGTGTCCGGGGCTCCTACAATGAGCAGTTCTTC.

The genes are TRBV5-1 and TRBJ1-2; 7 bases fit TRBD1. Trimming cost V 4 bases and J 2 bases; bases outside gene matches: 5. The CDR3 totals 14 residues. The germline V gene has CDR1 SGHRS and CDR2 YFSETQ. The CDR3 coding sequence is TGCGCCAGCAGCCCGGGACAGTCAAACTATGGCTACACCTTC. It translates to CASSPGQSNYGYTF.

The genes are TRBV23-1 and TRBJ1-3; perhaps TRBD1 as D (6 bases). Being an ORF, TRBV23-1 has a function that is uncertain. The CDR3 consists of 17 residues. The V gene lost 0 bases and the J gene lost 2 bases, with 14 bases spanning the gap. The CDR3 sequence: CASSQSMEGVAGNTIYF. DNA of the CDR3: TGCGCCAGCAGTCAATCGATGGAGGGGGTCGCTGGAAACACCATATATTTT.

The chain links TRBV14 to TRBJ2-4, with 11 bases identical to TRBD1. The germline V gene has CDR1 SGHDN and CDR2 FVKESK. CDR3 length: 15 residues. Trimming at V came to 4 bases and at J to 6 bases, leaving 5 bases not matched to a gene. The CDR3 DNA is TGTGCCAGCAGCCTCCCAGGACAGGGGGCAAACATTCAGTACTTC. It translates to CASSLPGQGANIQYF.

This chain joins TRBV10-2 and TRBJ1-5, with 8 bases identical to TRBD1. The CDR3 length is 13 residues. Trimming took 8 bases from V and 3 from J; bases not matched to a gene: 3. Germline assignment: CDR1 WSHSY and CDR2 SAAADI. This CDR3 reads CASWTGTNQPQHF. The CDR3 DNA follows: TGCGCCAGCTGGACAGGGACCAATCAGCCCCAGCATTTT.

Here the CDR3 reads CASSQSRTVPSSGNTIYF. DNA of the CDR3: TGTGCCAGCAGCCAATCCAGGACGGTGCCGAGCTCTGGAAACACCATATATTTT. The chain couples TRBV7-9 to TRBJ1-3, with D unclear. With 5 bases removed from V and 0 bases from J, the gap between germline ends came to 20 bases. The CDR3 has 18 residues. The germline V gene encodes CDR1 SEHNR and CDR2 FQNEAQ (reference sequence).

The chain joins TRBV6-5 to TRBJ2-7, with 14 bases lining up with TRBD2. J lost 3 bases, V lost 7 bases, and 5 bases had no gene match. The CDR3 contains 15 residues. The V gene's germline CDR1 is MNHEY and CDR2 SVGAGI. The CDR3 spells CASTRTSGGIYEQYF. DNA for the CDR3: TGTGCCAGCACAAGGACTAGCGGGGGGATCTACGAGCAGTACTTC.

The genes are TRBV9 and TRBJ1-2; D perhaps matches TRBD1 (5 bases). V lost 4 bases and J lost 3, with 34 bases in between. This CDR3 region has 21 residues. Germline CDR1 SGDLS, CDR2 YYNGEE. CDR3 protein: CASSPTALDRDRFELDYGYTF. The CDR3 DNA sequence: TGTGCCAGCAGCCCCACCGCCCTGGACCGGGACCGATTTGAATTGGACTATGGCTACACCTTC.

V gene TRBV19 combines with J gene TRBJ1-1, with D unresolved. This CDR3 contains 16 residues. The ends were cut back, 4 bases at V and 1 base at J, with 16 bases in the middle. CDR1 is LNHDA and CDR2 is SQIVND in the germline V gene (reference sequence). DNA for the CDR3: TGTGCCAGTAGTAAAATCCCCGGCCTTCCGAACACTGAAGCTTTCTTT. Translated, it gives CASSKIPGLPNTEAFF.

This chain connects TRBV3-1 (or the pseudogene TRBV3-2) to TRBJ2-4, with D perhaps TRBD1 (6 bases). Between the trimmed V and J ends, which lost 1 base and 0 bases, there was a span of 13 bases. CDR1 is LGHDT, CDR2 YNNKEL, per germline (reference sequence). CDR3 length: 17 residues. In DNA form, the CDR3 reads TGTGCCAGCAGCCAAGCCAGGGGAGAGCTAGCCAAAAACATTCAGTACTTC. Amino acid sequence: CASSQARGELAKNIQYF.

This clone occurred a few times. J is TRBJ2-1 and V is TRBV19, with 10 bases that match TRBD1. The junction had 1 base not matched to a gene; V was cut back by 8 bases and J by 6 bases. The CDR3 spans 12 residues. Looked up from germline, CDR1 is LNHDA and CDR2 is SQIVND (reference sequence). CDR3 loop: CASGTGANEQFF. CDR3 nucleotides: TGTGCCAGTGGGACAGGGGCCAATGAGCAGTTCTTC.

V gene TRBV4-2 combines with J gene TRBJ2-7, with TRBD1 identical over 7 bases. The CDR3 totals 12 residues. V trimming: 2 bases; J trimming: 7 bases; junction bases outside the gene matches: 2. Germline V CDR1 and CDR2: LGHNA, YNFKEQ. CDR3 in amino acids: CASSQTGEEQYF. Written as DNA, the CDR3 is TGTGCCAGCAGCCAAACAGGGGAGGAGCAGTACTTC.

The chain recombines TRBV7-7 with TRBJ2-3; 9 nucleotides align to TRBD1. The V and J ends lost 5 bases and 6 bases, in that order; junction bases with no gene match: 12. Germline V gene lookup returns CDR1 SSHAT and CDR2 FNYEAQ (reference sequence). The CDR3 covers 16 residues. CDR3 sequence: CASSPIRTGAADTQYF. The CDR3 nucleotides are TGTGCCAGCAGCCCGATTCGGACAGGGGCAGCCGATACGCAGTATTTT.

This chain uses TRBV5-1 with TRBJ2-2; possibly TRBD2 for D (7 bases). The CDR3 extends over 16 amino acids. V was shortened by 6 bases and J by 5 bases, with 20 bases between the two germline ends. The germline gives CDR1 SGHRS, CDR2 YFSETQ. In DNA, the CDR3 is TGCGCCAGCAAGGGGGGGACAACGCAGAGGACCGGGGAGCTGTTTTTT. As protein: CASKGGTTQRTGELFF.

The rearrangement links TRBV5-1 to TRBJ1-3, with D perhaps TRBD1 (5 bases). Germline V gene lookup returns CDR1 SGHRS and CDR2 YFSETQ. The CDR3 is 15 residues long. V shed 2 bases and J shed 3 bases, with 12 bases lying between them. The CDR3 sequence is CASSFSGSGGNTIYF. CDR3 nucleotides: TGCGCCAGCAGCTTTTCAGGGAGCGGTGGAAACACCATATATTTT.

The gene calls are TRBV7-6 and TRBJ2-6; no definite D call. CDR1 is SGHVS and CDR2 is FNYEAQ in the germline V gene. V was clipped by 0 bases and J by 0 bases, with 9 bases between them. This CDR3 region has 17 residues. This CDR3 is CASSLAVSHSGANVLTF. The CDR3 nucleotides are TGTGCCAGCAGCTTAGCGGTCAGCCACTCTGGGGCCAACGTCCTGACTTTC.

The J gene is TRBJ2-6, the V gene TRBV6-2 or TRBV6-3; the D is unclear. Deletions cut 4 bases from V and 4 bases from J, with 14 bases between. The germline V gene has CDR1 MNHEY and CDR2 SVGEGT. The CDR3 is made up of 16 amino acids. DNA of the CDR3: TGTGCCAGCAGTTTACCCCCCGGTGGGGGGGCCAACGTCCTGACTTTC. It is translated as CASSLPPGGGANVLTF.

This clone was found once. The genes are TRBV7-2 and TRBJ1-6; D ambiguous. There are 14 residues in the CDR3. Germline V CDR1 and CDR2: SGHTA, FQGNSA. Trimming left V 5 bases short and J 3 bases short, with 8 bases between. The CDR3 coding sequence is TGTGCCAGCAGCCTCGGTAGCTATAATTCACCCCTCCACTTT. Amino acids: CASSLGSYNSPLHF.

CDR3 bases: TGTGCCAGCGGACAGGGTCTGAGTGAGCAGTACTTC. It specifies CASGQGLSEQYF. J is TRBJ2-7 and V is TRBV19; TRBD1 aligns across 8 bases. Germline assignment: CDR1 LNHDA and CDR2 SQIVND (reference sequence). The length of the CDR3 is 12 residues. With 9 bases clipped from V and 7 bases from J, the junction kept 8 bases outside the gene matches.